The T cell receptor (beta chain) under discussion was sequenced for a study of blood T cell repertoires in COVID-19. Study in general: Researchers got acute and convalescent COVID-19 samples from the United States, Italy and Spain. The analysed material was cDNA or gDNA that came from T cells, B-cell-depleted T cells, or PBMCs.

This clone was found a few times. Donors of Cohort 3 who recovered were those that had two negative PCRs, clearance, or symptom resolution. Sequenced by immunoSEQ multiplex PCR; TCRdb stores in-frame clones only, minus some. The sample includes around 300,000 clones, around 90% of them seen just once. The CDR3 extends over 14 amino acids. The germline gives CDR1 SGHRS, CDR2 YFSETQ. The V gene end was trimmed by 0 bases and the J gene end by 8 bases; junction bases not matched to a gene: 3. The source material was PBMCs or T cells enriched from blood (not recorded which). The V call is TRBV5-1, the J call TRBJ2-4, with 9 bases lining up with TRBD2. This receptor was obtained from a woman between 35 and 50 years old who had recovered from COVID-19. CDR3 coding DNA: TGCGCCAGCAGCTTGGTAGCGGGAGAGGACATTCAGTACTTC. Its translation: CASSLVAGEDIQYF.